This T cell receptor beta chain was profiled in a study of cytomegalovirus exposure and HLA in healthy donors. The germline gives CDR1 MNHNS, CDR2 SASEGT. Trimming removed 5 bases from V and 4 bases from J; junction bases left unmatched: 1. CDR3 length equals 13 residues. The PCR used 60 Vbeta and 13 Jbeta primers. Produced via immunoSEQ multiplex PCR; TCRdb's table is partial and in-frame only. The sample gives 150,000 or so clones, around 84% of which show up once; around 3% is in the top ten. The TCR comes from a man aged 40-49 years in good health and CMV-seropositive. V usage is TRBV6-1 and J usage is TRBJ2-2; 7 bases match TRBD1. Sequenced input: PBMCs. CDR3 loop: CASSRQGTGELFF. For the CDR3, the DNA is TGTGCCAGCAGTCGACAGGGCACCGGGGAGCTGTTTTTT.